The T cell receptor beta chain under discussion was sequenced for a study of cytomegalovirus exposure and HLA in healthy donors. Study conclusions and caveats: Being productive about 90% or about 30% of the time was typical of most TCR beta V segments in an earlier analysis. A cluster of highly shared sequence variants was likely a sequencing artifact.

Details on this clone: Its antigen is unknown.

Primers for the PCR totalled 60 Vbeta and 13 Jbeta. In the original processing: Some 10 million shared chains were among the 60 million to 80 million unique TCR beta chains that a later analysis counted. Measured with immunoSEQ multiplex PCR; TCRdb has only the in-frame clones, and not every one. The V and J calls and clone size come from that table; D and trimming were worked out from the DNA. The sample includes 130,000 to 150,000 clones, roughly 75% of them seen just once. The sequence was collected from a female donor in good health and CMV-seronegative. Material: PBMCs.

DNA for the CDR3: TGCGCCAGCAGCCCCGGGACAGGGCTTGGAACTGAAGCTTTCTTT. It translates to CASSPGTGLGTEAFF. V usage is TRBV4-1 and J usage is TRBJ1-1, with 9 bases fitting TRBD1. V was pared by 4 bases and J by 5 bases, with 8 bases of the junction left unmatched. The CDR3 totals 15 residues. The germline V gene encodes CDR1 MGHRA and CDR2 YSYEKL.